This is a list of T cell receptor beta chains from one sample in a study of cytomegalovirus exposure and HLA in healthy donors. This table comes from immunoSEQ multiplex PCR, and its TCRdb copy is limited to in-frame clones, with some not included. The table has some 160,000 clones, approximately 85% seen once. The sample comprised PBMCs. These receptors originate from a man between 25 and 39 years old in good health and CMV-seropositive. The CDR3 runs from the conserved cysteine through the conserved F or W. Each record gives: J gene, clone size, V gene, D gene, CDR3 length, CDR3 protein, CDR3 DNA. The D gene is left open where the match is weak. Rows give clone size only sometimes, using once, few, many, or a class for an expanded clone.

TRBJ2-2,once,TRBV10-1,TRBD2,15,CASSQGLAGPRELFF,TGCGCCAGCAGTCAAGGACTAGCGGGGCCAAGGGAGCTGTTTTTT
TRBJ2-3,few,TRBV11-2,-,12,CASSRQTDTQYF,TGTGCCAGCAGCCGACAAACAGATACGCAGTATTTT
TRBJ1-1,-,TRBV9,TRBD1,15,CASSVGASQGAEAFF,TGTGCCAGCAGCGTAGGTGCCTCCCAGGGGGCTGAAGCTTTCTTT
TRBJ1-2,few,TRBV2,-,15,CASSPSSGQNYGYTF,TGTGCCAGCAGCCCAAGCTCTGGACAGAACTATGGCTACACCTTC
TRBJ1-1,-,TRBV18,TRBD1,17,CASSPTGTGIPNTEAFF,TGTGCCAGCTCACCCACCGGGACAGGGATACCAAACACTGAAGCTTTCTTT
TRBJ1-1,-,TRBV5-1,-,15,CASSLGAGRNTEAFF,TGCGCCAGCAGCTTGGGTGCGGGGCGGAACACTGAAGCTTTCTTT
TRBJ2-5,-,TRBV7-9,TRBD2,15,CAIPFDSGRRETQYF,TGTGCCATCCCCTTCGATAGCGGGAGGCGGGAGACCCAGTACTTC
TRBJ2-3,-,TRBV6-1,-,14,CASSHWALTDTQYF,TGTGCCAGTTCGCACTGGGCCCTCACAGATACGCAGTATTTT
TRBJ1-4,few,TRBV4-2,-,16,CASSQDRGTVRGKLFF,TGTGCCAGCAGCCAAGATCGAGGCACCGTTAGAGGAAAACTGTTTTTT
TRBJ2-5,-,TRBV5-1,-,16,CASSLEGGQLGETQYF,TGCGCCAGCAGCTTGGAAGGCGGGCAGCTGGGGGAGACCCAGTACTTC
TRBJ2-5,-,TRBV13,-,13,CASSLGSGETQYF,TGTGCCAGCAGCCTCGGGAGCGGGGAGACCCAGTACTTC
TRBJ2-5,-,TRBV9,-,13,CASSVATEETQYF,TGTGCCAGCAGCGTAGCTACGGAGGAGACCCAGTACTTC
TRBJ2-5,-,TRBV19,TRBD1,13,CASRGTGQETQYF,TGTGCCAGTAGAGGGACAGGACAAGAGACCCAGTACTTC
TRBJ2-4,-,TRBV4-3,-,15,CASSQDETGKNIQYF,TGCGCCAGCAGCCAAGACGAAACAGGAAAAAACATTCAGTACTTC
TRBJ2-1,-,TRBV7-6,TRBD2,16,CASSEILAGGYNEQFF,TGTGCCAGCAGCGAAATTCTAGCGGGGGGGTACAATGAGCAGTTCTTC
TRBJ2-3,-,TRBV7-9,TRBD2,18,CASSWAPGTSGAGDTQYF,TGTGCCAGCAGCTGGGCCCCGGGGACTAGCGGTGCAGGGGATACGCAGTATTTT
TRBJ2-2,-,TRBV7-9,TRBD2,15,CSSGQREALTGELFF,TGTTCCTCGGGCCAGCGGGAGGCCCTTACCGGGGAGCTGTTTTTT
TRBJ1-2,-,TRBV6-1,TRBD1,15,CASSEATGQGYGYTF,TGTGCCAGCAGTGAAGCGACCGGACAGGGTTATGGCTACACCTTC
TRBJ2-3,-,TRBV6-1,TRBD2,16,CASSEYWRRGTDTQYF,TGTGCCAGCAGTGAATATTGGAGGCGGGGGACAGATACGCAGTATTTT
TRBJ2-3,-,TRBV5-1,-,14,CASSLAYITDTQYF,TGCGCCAGCAGCTTGGCCTATATCACAGATACGCAGTATTTT
TRBJ1-5,-,TRBV7-8,-,14,CASSLQGLNQPQHF,TGTGCCAGCAGCCTACAGGGATTAAATCAGCCCCAGCATTTT
TRBJ2-1,-,TRBV7-9,-,16,CSSSPLISDTYNEQFF,TGTTCCAGCAGCCCACTAATATCGGACACCTACAATGAGCAGTTCTTC
TRBJ1-1,-,TRBV14,-,11,CASSQSTEAFF,TGTGCCAGCAGCCAGAGCACTGAAGCTTTCTTT